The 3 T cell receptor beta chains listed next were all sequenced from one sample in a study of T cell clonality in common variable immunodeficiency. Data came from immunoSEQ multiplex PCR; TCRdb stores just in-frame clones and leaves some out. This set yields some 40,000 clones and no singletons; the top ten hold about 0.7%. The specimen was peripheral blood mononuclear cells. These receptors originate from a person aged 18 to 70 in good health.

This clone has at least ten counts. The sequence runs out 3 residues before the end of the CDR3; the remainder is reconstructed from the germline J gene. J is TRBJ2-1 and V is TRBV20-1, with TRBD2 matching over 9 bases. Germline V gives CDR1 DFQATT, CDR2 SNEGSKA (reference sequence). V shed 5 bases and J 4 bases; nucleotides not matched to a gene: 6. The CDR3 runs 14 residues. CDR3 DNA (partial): TGCAGTGCTGACCTAGCGGGGCATTACAATGAG. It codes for CSADLAGHYNE. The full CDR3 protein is CSADLAGHYNEQFF.

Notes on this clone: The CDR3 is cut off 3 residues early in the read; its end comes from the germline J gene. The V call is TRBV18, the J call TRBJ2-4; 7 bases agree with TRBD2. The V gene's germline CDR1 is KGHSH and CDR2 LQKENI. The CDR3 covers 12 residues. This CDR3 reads CASSPWDYGQYF. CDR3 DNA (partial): TGTGCCAGCTCACCATGGGACTATGGT.

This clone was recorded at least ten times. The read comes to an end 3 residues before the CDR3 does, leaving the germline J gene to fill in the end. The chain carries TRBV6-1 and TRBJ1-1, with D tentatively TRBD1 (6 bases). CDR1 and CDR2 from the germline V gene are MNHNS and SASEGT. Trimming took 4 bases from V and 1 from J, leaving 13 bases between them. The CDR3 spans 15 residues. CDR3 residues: CASSGTGKRNTEAFF. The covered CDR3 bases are TGTGCCAGCAGTGGTACAGGGAAGCGGAACACTGAA.